This entry concerns a single TCR beta chain. Its ends do not fully match the called genes, so a read error is possible. CDR1 is ENHRY and CDR2 is SYGVKD in the germline V gene. CDR3 length equals 13 residues. The data were taken from a study of OX40 agonist ivuxolimab in advanced cancers. The protocol was immunoSEQ multiplex PCR, while the TCRdb copy is restricted to in-frame clones and leaves out a portion. The sample has roughly 72,000 clones, over 70% seen once; the top ten hold 5%. The specimen comprised CD4+ or CD8+ T cells sorted from blood, sampled in a trial of the OX40 agonist ivuxolimab. The source is an adult with an advanced solid tumor such as melanoma, head and neck, liver or kidney cancer. The rearrangement links TRBV10-3 to TRBJ2-6; TRBD1 matches 9 bases. The CDR3 loop is CAISDGTPGQGAF. The CDR3 region has the DNA TGTGCCATCAGTGACGGAACTCCGGGACAGGGAGCTTTC.